This TCR beta chain was captured in a study of cytomegalovirus exposure and HLA in healthy donors. In the study overall: From donors who were HLA-typed, an early data release held 81 million or so unique TCRs. Study findings and constraints: A link between a missense DCLRE1C variant and TCR beta V- and J-gene trimming emerged from a later analysis. It was likely that a cluster of highly shared sequence variants was a sequencing artifact.

Germline CDR1 reads KGHSH; CDR2 reads LQKENI. The CDR3 extends over 13 amino acids. Trimming cost V 2 bases and J 4 bases, with 7 bases left between them. The table lists this clone with a few counts. Its specificity is unknown. In the PCR, 60 Vbeta and 13 Jbeta primers were used. How the authors handled the data: The count from a later analysis was about 80 million unique TCR beta chains, about 10 million of them shared. Produced via immunoSEQ multiplex PCR; TCRdb's table is partial and in-frame only. From that table come the V and J calls and clone size; the DNA was used to work out D and trimming. Of over 200,000 clones listed, approximately 82% are singletons.

This TCR came from a woman in her thirties or forties in good health and CMV-seronegative. The chain carries TRBV18 and TRBJ2-3; D gene uncertain. The sequencing input was PBMCs. This CDR3 is CASSPNPSDTQYF. The CDR3 bases are TGTGCCAGCTCACCAAATCCCTCAGATACGCAGTATTTT.